This T cell receptor (beta chain) was recorded in a study of T-cell reconstitution after alpha-beta-depleted transplantation in children. General observations from the study: One year after transplant, T-cell counts and diversity came mostly from newly produced T cells. About two months after transplant, alpha-beta T cells reportedly came from several hundred expanded graft clones.

This clonotype was counted many times. Its antigen remains unknown. Unique molecular identifiers tagged the TCRbeta library. In TCRdb, the PCR reads were re-called with MiXCR into one record per CDR3 protein. In the table there are under 750,000 distinct CDR3 sequences, around 23% of which are singletons. Trimming took off 3 bases at V and 0 bases at J, with 6 bases between the two ends. The CDR3 runs to 15 residues. The TCR sequence derives from a boy in the first two years of life who had a stem cell transplant for acute myeloid leukemia, so the T cells may come from the graft donor. The input for sequencing was PBMCs, mostly from graft donor cells, taken 360 days after TCRalphabeta/CD19-depleted stem cell transplant. The chain combines TRBV12-3 or TRBV12-4 with TRBJ1-6; D is ambiguous. Here the CDR3 DNA reads TGTGCCAGCAGTTTCAGACTCTCCTATAATTCACCCCTCCACTTT. As protein: CASSFRLSYNSPLHF.